This TCR beta chain stems from a study of CD8+ T cells in alopecia areata. Study in general: Treated patients received oral tofacitinib, 5 to 10 mg twice daily.

The sample's treatment: oral pan-JAK inhibitor, 5-10 mg twice daily. Lesional scalp tissue (obtained by punch biopsy) and peripheral blood were collected from alopecia areata patients. The authors sorted CD4+ and CD8+ T cells from PBMCs. Trimming cost V 3 bases and J 1 base, with 9 bases left between them. Per germline, CDR1 SQVTM and CDR2 ANQGSEA. The CDR3 extends over 13 amino acids. Sequencing templates came from extracted RNA that was reverse transcribed into cDNA. The protocol was immunoSEQ multiplex PCR, while the TCRdb copy is restricted to in-frame clones and leaves out a portion. The sample consists of over 100,000 clones, around 56% of them appearing once.

This TCR was sampled from a human donor with alopecia areata. This rearrangement joins TRBV29-1 to TRBJ1-2, with D tentatively TRBD1 (6 bases). The sample consisted of CD4+ T cells sorted from blood, taken at week 4, from a patient treated with tofacitinib. As DNA, the CDR3 is TGCAGCGTTGACAGGACAGATAACTATGGCTACACCTTC. Its translation: CSVDRTDNYGYTF. The whole variable domain, remainder taken from reference TRBV29-1 and TRBJ1-2, is SAVISQKPSRDICQRGTSLTIQCQVDSQVTMMFWYRQQPGQSLTLIATANQGSEATYESGFVIDKFPISRPNLTFSTLTVSNMSPEDSSIYLCSVDRTDNYGYTFGSGTRLTVV.